The clone carrying this T cell receptor beta chain was counted at least ten times. No antigen is known for it. The source of the sample is a study of T-cell reconstitution after alpha-beta-depleted transplantation in children. Study findings and constraints: T-cell counts and diversity were attributed mostly to newly produced T cells one year after transplant. In patients about two months after transplant, alpha-beta T cells reportedly arose from several hundred expanded graft clones. Surviving recipient T cells and thymic progenitors underlay high day-60 TCRbeta diversity in some patients.

Losses at the gene ends were 5 bases for V and 4 bases for J; bases not matched to a gene: 13. Germline CDR1 reads SEHNR; CDR2 reads FQNEAQ (reference sequence). This CDR3 has 16 amino acids. The TCRbeta library incorporated unique molecular identifiers. TCRdb redid the calling of the PCR reads with MiXCR, one entry per CDR3 protein. The sample has hundreds of thousands of distinct CDR3 sequences; 6.5% to 9% are singletons. This sequence was found in a female patient aged 2 to 10 who had a stem cell transplant for Fanconi anemia, so the T cells may come from the graft donor. The input for sequencing was peripheral blood, taken 360 days after TCRalphabeta/CD19-depleted stem cell transplant. V is TRBV7-9 and J is TRBJ1-1, with TRBD1 matching over 7 bases. The CDR3 coding sequence is TGTGCCAGCAGCACCTTAACAGGGGATCGGGGCACTGAAGCTTTCTTT. Protein product: CASSTLTGDRGTEAFF.